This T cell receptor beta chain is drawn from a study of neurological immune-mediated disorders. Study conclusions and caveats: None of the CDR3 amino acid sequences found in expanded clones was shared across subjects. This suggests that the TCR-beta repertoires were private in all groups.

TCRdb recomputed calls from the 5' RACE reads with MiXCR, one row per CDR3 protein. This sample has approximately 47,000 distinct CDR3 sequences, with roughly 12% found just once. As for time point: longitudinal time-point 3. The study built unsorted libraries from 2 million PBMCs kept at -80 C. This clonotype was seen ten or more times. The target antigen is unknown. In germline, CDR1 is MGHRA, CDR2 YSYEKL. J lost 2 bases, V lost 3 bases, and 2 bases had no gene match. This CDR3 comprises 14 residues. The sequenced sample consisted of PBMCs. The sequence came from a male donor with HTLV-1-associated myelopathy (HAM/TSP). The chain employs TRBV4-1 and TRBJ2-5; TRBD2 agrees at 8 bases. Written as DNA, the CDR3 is TGCGCCAGCAGCCAGGGACTAGTTCAAGAGACCCAGTACTTC. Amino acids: CASSQGLVQETQYF.